This passage covers 25 T cell receptor beta chains from one sample sequenced in a study of cytomegalovirus exposure and HLA in healthy donors. The primer mix had 60 Vbeta and 13 Jbeta primers. Repertoires were generated with immunoSEQ multiplex PCR, while TCRdb's copy carries only in-frame clones and drops some. Of around 36,000 clones in the sample, around 86% were seen once. The sequencing input was PBMCs. Source of these receptors: a middle-aged woman in good health and CMV-seropositive.

The V and J genes are TRBV5-4 and TRBJ2-3; 7 positions agree with TRBD1. J gave up 2 bases and V 2 bases, and 11 bases lay outside the gene matches. Germline CDR1 is SGHNT and CDR2 is YYREEE (reference sequence). The CDR3 runs 17 residues. CDR3 amino acids: CASSFRRGFSDTDTQYF. The CDR3 nucleotides are TGTGCCAGCAGCTTTCGCAGGGGGTTTTCGGACACAGATACGCAGTATTTT.

The chain carries TRBV7-8 and TRBJ2-7, with D tentatively TRBD1 (6 bases). Germline CDR1 SGHVS, CDR2 FQNEAQ. Trimming left V 5 bases short and J 2 bases short, with 13 bases between. CDR3 length equals 14 residues. CDR3 nucleotides: TGTGCCAGCAGCCGGCACAGGGACCCCTACGAGCAGTACTTC. Its protein product is CASSRHRDPYEQYF.

The table lists this clone with a count of one. V is TRBV7-2 and J is TRBJ2-7; 8 bases map to TRBD1. CDR1 is SGHTA and CDR2 is FQGNSA in the germline V gene. Unmatched junction bases numbered 8, after V lost 4 bases and J lost 0 bases. There are 16 residues in the CDR3. The CDR3: CASSSSGTGSSYEQYF. The CDR3 DNA sequence: TGTGCCAGCAGCTCGTCCGGGACAGGCTCCTCCTACGAGCAGTACTTC.

The chain recombines TRBV7-2 with TRBJ2-1; TRBD2 might be the D (7 bases). The CDR3 length is 15 residues. Germline assignment: CDR1 SGHTA and CDR2 FQGNSA. Trimming cost V 3 bases and J 3 bases, with 12 bases left between them. CDR3 region: CASSFRGGLYNEQFF. The CDR3 coding sequence is TGTGCCAGCAGCTTTAGGGGGGGCCTCTACAATGAGCAGTTCTTC.

V and J are TRBV12-5 and TRBJ1-2, with D tentatively TRBD1 (5 bases). This CDR3 has 15 residues. Trimming shortened V by 7 bases and J by 5 bases, and 20 bases separated the two germline ends. The V gene's germline CDR1 is LGHNT and CDR2 FRNRAP. The CDR3 DNA reads TGTGCTAGTGCCCGGATCCCGGGACTGCCTTATGGCTACACCTTC. This encodes CASARIPGLPYGYTF.

The sample holds one count of this clone. This sequence joins TRBV29-1 and TRBJ2-7, with a weak D call TRBD2 (6 bases). The CDR3 length is 13 residues. Germline values: CDR1 SQVTM, CDR2 ANQGSEA. V gave up 6 bases and J gave up 0 bases, with 12 bases separating them. CDR3 in amino acids: CSVGGTGSYEQYF. CDR3 sequence (DNA): TGCAGCGTGGGGGGAACAGGCTCCTACGAGCAGTACTTC.

This chain connects TRBV6-5 to TRBJ1-1; perhaps TRBD1 as D (5 bases). Trimming cost V 1 base and J 5 bases, with 11 bases left between them. From germline, CDR1 is MNHEY and CDR2 SVGAGI. The CDR3 loop spans 14 amino acids. CDR3 in amino acids: CASSYYGRGTEAFF. The CDR3 DNA follows: TGTGCCAGCAGTTACTACGGGCGGGGGACTGAAGCTTTCTTT.

This sequence joins TRBV4-3 and TRBJ2-5; 11 nucleotides line up with TRBD2. Trimming cost V 0 bases and J 5 bases; bases outside gene matches: 5. Germline-derived CDR1 and CDR2 are LGHNA and YSLEER. The CDR3 is 16 amino acids. This chain's CDR3 is CASSQEGSGGAETQYF. In DNA, the CDR3 is TGCGCCAGCAGCCAAGAAGGTAGCGGGGGGGCCGAGACCCAGTACTTC.

This clone showed up just once. The rearrangement joins TRBV27 to TRBJ2-3, with 7 bases lining up with TRBD2. This CDR3 has 15 residues. Germline trimming cut 7 bases from V and 2 bases from J; bases unmatched to any gene: 9. The germline CDR1 and CDR2 sequences are MNHEY and SMNVEV (reference sequence). CDR3 amino acids: CASNVGLIPTDTQYF. CDR3 DNA: TGTGCCAGCAATGTGGGACTAATACCCACAGATACGCAGTATTTT.

This clone was seen only a few times. V gene TRBV30 combines with J gene TRBJ2-5; TRBD1 matches at 10 bases. The junction had 6 bases not matched to a gene; V was cut back by 2 bases and J by 0 bases. Germline loops: CDR1 GTSNPN, CDR2 SVGIG (reference sequence). The CDR3 runs 16 residues. Here the CDR3 DNA reads TGTGCCTGGAGTTCATTTGACAGGGGGCACCAAGAGACCCAGTACTTC. The encoded protein is CAWSSFDRGHQETQYF.

V gene TRBV28 combines with J gene TRBJ1-1, with D possibly being TRBD1 (6 bases). The germline V gene has CDR1 MDHEN and CDR2 SYDVKM. Between the trimmed V and J ends, which lost 5 bases and 2 bases, there was a span of 12 bases. CDR3 size: 14 residues. In DNA, the CDR3 is TGTGCCAGCAGTCCCCAACAGGGTAACACTGAAGCTTTCTTT. Translation: CASSPQQGNTEAFF.

V usage is TRBV5-5 and J usage is TRBJ2-3; D is unresolved. V was trimmed by 0 bases and J by 2 bases, leaving 7 bases between them. The CDR3 sequence is 14 residues long. Germline values: CDR1 SGHKS, CDR2 YYEKEE (reference sequence). The CDR3 DNA reads as TGTGCCAGCAGCTTGGGTCAGGACACAGATACGCAGTATTTT. Protein product: CASSLGQDTDTQYF.

The chain links TRBV5-8 to TRBJ2-7; the D gene is possibly TRBD1 (6 bases). Germline assignment: CDR1 SGHTS and CDR2 YDEGEE. This CDR3 contains 12 residues. Trimming took 4 bases from V and 4 from J, leaving 9 bases between them. The CDR3 DNA reads as TGTGCCAGCAGCGAACAGGGTTACGAGCAGTACTTC. This translates into CASSEQGYEQYF.

The chain recombines TRBV6-5 with TRBJ1-1; possibly TRBD1 for D (6 bases). CDR1 is MNHEY and CDR2 is SVGAGI in the germline V gene. Trimming removed 8 bases from V and 7 bases from J, with 14 bases in between. The CDR3 loop spans 12 amino acids. CDR3 sequence: CASGWGQCEAFF. The CDR3 DNA reads TGTGCCAGCGGGTGGGGGCAGTGTGAAGCTTTCTTT.

This chain uses TRBV5-8 with TRBJ1-5; 7 bases are shared with TRBD1. Germline V lookup: CDR1 SGHTS, CDR2 YDEGEE. V gave up 4 bases and J gave up 7 bases; unmatched junction bases: 8. CDR3 length: 14 residues. Here the CDR3 DNA reads TGTGCCAGCAGCCTAGACAGGGCCGGGCAGCCCCAGCATTTT. Translated: CASSLDRAGQPQHF. The full variable domain, with the rest looked up from reference TRBV5-8 and TRBJ1-5, is EAGVTQSPTHLIKTRGQQATLRCSPISGHTSVYWYQQALGLGLQFLLWYDEGEERNRGNFPPRFSGRQFPNYSSELNVNALELEDSALYLCASSLDRAGQPQHFGDGTRLSIL.

This clone was seen only once. The chain links TRBV18 to TRBJ1-1; 11 nucleotides line up with TRBD1. CDR3 size: 18 residues. Per the germline V gene, CDR1 is KGHSH and CDR2 is LQKENI. J was trimmed by 8 bases and V by 3 bases; bases with no gene match: 17. The CDR3 here is CASSPPSVTGTGGREAFF. CDR3 in DNA: TGTGCCAGCTCACCCCCGAGCGTCACCGGGACAGGGGGGAGAGAAGCTTTCTTT.

This chain links TRBV7-2 with TRBJ2-7; 7 nucleotides line up with TRBD1. From germline, CDR1 is SGHTA and CDR2 FQGNSA. CDR3 length equals 14 residues. V trimming: 3 bases; J trimming: 4 bases; junction bases outside the gene matches: 6. In DNA, the CDR3 is TGTGCCAGCAGCTTGATCTTACAGGGGTACGAGCAGTACTTC. Amino acids: CASSLILQGYEQYF.

This rearrangement joins TRBV7-2 to TRBJ2-3; D is possibly TRBD1 (5 bases). The CDR3 is 16 amino acids. V was clipped by 0 bases and J by 6 bases, with 16 bases between them. CDR1 is SGHTA, CDR2 FQGNSA, per germline. CDR3 sequence: CASSLAYQGAGDTQYF. DNA of the CDR3: TGTGCCAGCAGCTTAGCGTACCAAGGGGCAGGGGATACGCAGTATTTT.

The sample holds one count of this clone. The chain uses TRBV6-1 and TRBJ2-7, with D possibly matching TRBD2 (5 bases). The CDR3 is made up of 14 amino acids. CDR1 is MNHNS, CDR2 SASEGT, per germline. V lost 0 bases and J 6 bases, leaving 12 bases between the germline ends. The CDR3 nucleotides read TGTGCCAGCAGTGAAGCTGGGAGTGGCCGCGAGCAGTACTTC. Protein: CASSEAGSGREQYF.

The V gene is TRBV29-1, the J gene TRBJ2-1; possibly TRBD2 for D (5 bases). CDR3 length: 11 residues. Looked up from germline, CDR1 is SQVTM and CDR2 is ANQGSEA. The V gene lost 7 bases and the J gene lost 8 bases, with 12 bases spanning the gap. The CDR3 here is CSANRGYEQFF. DNA for the CDR3: TGCAGCGCCAATCGGGGATATGAGCAGTTCTTC.

The chain is built from TRBV5-5 and TRBJ1-3; possibly TRBD1 for D (5 bases). The germline V gene has CDR1 SGHKS and CDR2 YYEKEE (reference sequence). This CDR3 comprises 14 residues. Between the trimmed V and J ends, which lost 1 base and 2 bases, there was a span of 7 bases. The CDR3 reads CASSLWGPGNTIYF. The CDR3 nucleotides read TGTGCCAGCAGCTTGTGGGGCCCTGGAAACACCATATATTTT.

This clone was counted only a few times. The genes are TRBV6-5 and TRBJ1-6; 7 bases align to TRBD1. The CDR3 covers 14 residues. V lost 10 bases to trimming and J lost 7 bases; unmatched junction nucleotides: 10. In germline, CDR1 is MNHEY, CDR2 SVGAGI. CDR3 in DNA: TGTGCCACTTCACCGGACAGGTTGAATTCACCCCTCCACTTT. Amino acid sequence: CATSPDRLNSPLHF.

The chain has TRBV10-1 and TRBJ1-1; D remains unclear. CDR3 length equals 13 residues. Trimming took 6 bases from V and 6 from J, leaving 14 bases between them. CDR1 WNHNN and CDR2 SYGVQD come from the germline V gene (reference sequence). In DNA, the CDR3 is TGCGCCAGCAGCGAGAGATTCGCGTCTGAAGCTTTCTTT. Translated, it gives CASSERFASEAFF.

The chain links TRBV7-7 to TRBJ1-1; D is ambiguous. V lost 6 bases and J lost 0, with 8 bases in between. This CDR3 region has 13 residues. Germline CDR1 SSHAT, CDR2 FNYEAQ (reference sequence). The CDR3 DNA is TGTGCCAGCAGTCTCGACATGAACACTGAAGCTTTCTTT. Translating it yields CASSLDMNTEAFF.

V gene TRBV11-2 combines with J gene TRBJ2-5; tentatively, D is TRBD1 (6 bases). The CDR3 is 13 residues long. Trimming took off 5 bases at V and 0 bases at J, with 7 bases between the two ends. From germline, CDR1 is SGHAT and CDR2 FQNNGV. The DNA of the CDR3 is TGTGCCAGCAGCCGGGACAACCAAGAGACCCAGTACTTC. This translates into CASSRDNQETQYF.